This is a list of T cell receptor beta chains from one sample in a study of T cell responses to AZD1222 COVID-19 vaccine. Profiling relied on immunoSEQ multiplex PCR, and the TCRdb table lists in-frame clones only, not all of them. The table has some 190,000 clones, roughly 94% seen once; the top ten hold over 1.5%. Sequences were derived from peripheral blood, sampled 28 days after the second dose of the MenACWY control vaccine. Receptors originate from an adult who received the MenACWY meningococcal vaccine as a control. Both conserved end residues are part of each CDR3. The order of the fields is J gene, V gene, D gene, clone size, CDR3 DNA, CDR3 protein. D genes are given only for firm matches. Some rows mark clone size as missing; the rest say once, few, many or name a class of expanded clone.

j_gene: TRBJ1-6
v_gene: TRBV27
d_gene: -
abundance: once
CDR3nt: TGTGCCAGCAGTCCCAAGCTTTCACAGGGACACCATTCACCCCTCCACTTT
CDR3aa: CASSPKLSQGHHSPLHF

j_gene: TRBJ1-1
v_gene: TRBV5-1
d_gene: -
abundance: -
CDR3nt: TGCGCCAGCAGCTTCCAGGGAATTGAAGCTTTCTTT
CDR3aa: CASSFQGIEAFF

j_gene: TRBJ2-1
v_gene: TRBV28
d_gene: -
abundance: once
CDR3nt: TGTGCCAGCAGTTTCAGTAGCTCCTACAATGAGCAGTTCTTC
CDR3aa: CASSFSSSYNEQFF

j_gene: TRBJ1-2
v_gene: TRBV28
d_gene: -
abundance: -
CDR3nt: TGTGCCAGCAGTTTAACAACAGACTATGGCTACACCTTC
CDR3aa: CASSLTTDYGYTF

j_gene: TRBJ2-1
v_gene: TRBV7-2
d_gene: TRBD2
abundance: -
CDR3nt: TGTGCCAGCAGCTTTCTAGCGGTAAGCTCCTACAATGAGCAGTTCTTC
CDR3aa: CASSFLAVSSYNEQFF

j_gene: TRBJ2-5
v_gene: TRBV11-1
d_gene: -
abundance: -
CDR3nt: TGTGCCAGCAGCCCCTCACTCGGCCAAGAGACCCAGTACTTC
CDR3aa: CASSPSLGQETQYF

j_gene: TRBJ2-3
v_gene: TRBV7-6
d_gene: -
abundance: -
CDR3nt: TGTGCCAGCAGCTCTACCACAGATACGCAGTATTTT
CDR3aa: CASSSTTDTQYF

j_gene: TRBJ2-5
v_gene: TRBV6-2/TRBV6-3
d_gene: -
abundance: -
CDR3nt: TGTGCCAGCAGCCAGGGACGTATACAAGAGACCCAGTACTTC
CDR3aa: CASSQGRIQETQYF

j_gene: TRBJ1-1
v_gene: TRBV3-1/TRBV3-2
d_gene: -
abundance: -
CDR3nt: TGTGCCAGCACCCAAGGAGGTCATGGCACTGAAGCTTTCTTT
CDR3aa: CASTQGGHGTEAFF

j_gene: TRBJ2-2
v_gene: TRBV28
d_gene: TRBD2
abundance: once
CDR3nt: TGTGCCAGCAGTTCTAGCGGGAGCACCGGGGAGCTGTTTTTT
CDR3aa: CASSSSGSTGELFF

j_gene: TRBJ2-1
v_gene: TRBV19
d_gene: -
abundance: -
CDR3nt: TGTGCCAGTAGTGGAGGGCCTCCGGGGGGCCTTCCTGAGCAGTTCTTC
CDR3aa: CASSGGPPGGLPEQFF

j_gene: TRBJ2-1
v_gene: TRBV11-2
d_gene: TRBD2
abundance: -
CDR3nt: TGTGCCAGCAGCTTAGTCGGGACTAGCTGGAGCTCCTACAATGAGCAGTTCTTC
CDR3aa: CASSLVGTSWSSYNEQFF

j_gene: TRBJ2-2
v_gene: TRBV9
d_gene: TRBD1
abundance: -
CDR3nt: TGTGCCAGCAGCGTGGCGGGACAGGGGGCGGTCGGGGAGCTGTTTTTT
CDR3aa: CASSVAGQGAVGELFF

j_gene: TRBJ1-6
v_gene: TRBV6-5
d_gene: -
abundance: -
CDR3nt: TGTGCCAGCAGTTACTCGTACAGGGATTCACCCCTCCACTTT
CDR3aa: CASSYSYRDSPLHF

j_gene: TRBJ1-5
v_gene: TRBV10-3
d_gene: -
abundance: -
CDR3nt: TGTGCCATTACCCGGGACCCCAATCAGCCCCAGCATTTT
CDR3aa: CAITRDPNQPQHF

j_gene: TRBJ2-7
v_gene: TRBV5-1
d_gene: TRBD2
abundance: -
CDR3nt: TGCGCCAGCAGCTTGGAGGCGCGAGCGGGAGAGGACGAGCAGTACTTC
CDR3aa: CASSLEARAGEDEQYF